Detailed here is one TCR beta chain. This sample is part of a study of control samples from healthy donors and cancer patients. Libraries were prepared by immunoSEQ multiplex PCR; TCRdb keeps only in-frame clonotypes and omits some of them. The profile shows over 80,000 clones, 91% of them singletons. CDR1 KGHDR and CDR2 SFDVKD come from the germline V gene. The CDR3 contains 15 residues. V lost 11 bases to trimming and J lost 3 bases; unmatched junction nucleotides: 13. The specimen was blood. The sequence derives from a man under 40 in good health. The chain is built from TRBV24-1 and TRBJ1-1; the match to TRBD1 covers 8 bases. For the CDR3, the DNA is TGTGCCAACACCCTAAGGACAGGGATAGACACTGAAGCTTTCTTT. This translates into CANTLRTGIDTEAFF.